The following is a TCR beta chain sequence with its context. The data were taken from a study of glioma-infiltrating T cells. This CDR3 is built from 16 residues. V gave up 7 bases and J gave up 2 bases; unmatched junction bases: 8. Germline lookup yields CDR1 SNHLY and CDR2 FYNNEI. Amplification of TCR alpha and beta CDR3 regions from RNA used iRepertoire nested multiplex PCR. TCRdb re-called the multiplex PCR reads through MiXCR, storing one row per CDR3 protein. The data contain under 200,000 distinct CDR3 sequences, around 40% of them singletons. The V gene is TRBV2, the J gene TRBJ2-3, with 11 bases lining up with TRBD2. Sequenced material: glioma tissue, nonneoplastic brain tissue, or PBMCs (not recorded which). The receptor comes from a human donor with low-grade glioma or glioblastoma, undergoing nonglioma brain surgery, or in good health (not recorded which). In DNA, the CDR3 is TGTGCCAGCACATTGAGACTAGCGGGACCCACAGATACGCAGTATTTT. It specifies CASTLRLAGPTDTQYF.